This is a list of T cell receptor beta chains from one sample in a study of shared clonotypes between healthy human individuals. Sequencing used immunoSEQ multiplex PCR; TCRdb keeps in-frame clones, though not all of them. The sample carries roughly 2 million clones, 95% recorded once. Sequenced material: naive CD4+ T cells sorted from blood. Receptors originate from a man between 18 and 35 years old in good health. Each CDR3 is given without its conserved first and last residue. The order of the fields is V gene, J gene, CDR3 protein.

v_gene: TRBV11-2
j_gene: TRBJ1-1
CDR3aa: ASREGTAGTEAF

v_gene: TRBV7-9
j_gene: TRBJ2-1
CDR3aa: ASSLRGSESYNEQF

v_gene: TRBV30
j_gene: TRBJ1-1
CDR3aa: AGWTGVGMNTEAF

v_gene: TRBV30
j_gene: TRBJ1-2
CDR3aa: AWSPQGSLYGYT

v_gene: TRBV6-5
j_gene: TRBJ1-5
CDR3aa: ANQDRERGGQPQH

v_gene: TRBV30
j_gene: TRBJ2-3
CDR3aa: AWKLAGGPDTQY

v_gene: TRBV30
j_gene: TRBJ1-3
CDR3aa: ALGAGKTGNTIY

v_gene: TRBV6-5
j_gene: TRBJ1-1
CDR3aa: ASSFRPETNTEAF

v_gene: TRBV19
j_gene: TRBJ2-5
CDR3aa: ASSPGTSDQTQY

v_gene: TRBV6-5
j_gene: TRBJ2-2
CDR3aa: ASSSPGAGELF

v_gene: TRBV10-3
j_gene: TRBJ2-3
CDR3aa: AISVLRDRGLLDTQY

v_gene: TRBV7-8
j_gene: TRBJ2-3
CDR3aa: ASSQGPNTGTQY

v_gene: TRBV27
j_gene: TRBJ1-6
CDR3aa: ASSFSRVVRNSPLH

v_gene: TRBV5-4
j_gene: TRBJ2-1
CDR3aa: ASSPPAGGTTYNEQF

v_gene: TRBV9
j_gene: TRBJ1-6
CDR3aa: ASSVEPVDSPLH